What follows are 8 T cell receptor beta chains derived from one specimen sequenced in a study of blood T cell repertoires in COVID-19. Sequencing used immunoSEQ multiplex PCR; TCRdb keeps in-frame clones, though not all of them. The table lists some 75,000 clones, 75% to 90% of them singletons. The specimen sequenced was peripheral blood. The receptors stem from a man aged 60-69 years with acute or convalescent COVID-19.

The gene calls are TRBV5-4 and TRBJ1-2; 7 positions agree with TRBD1. V dropped 3 bases and J dropped 5; count of bases not matched to a gene: 16. CDR3 length: 17 residues. CDR1 and CDR2 from the germline V gene are SGHNT and YYREEE (reference sequence). The CDR3 here is CASSSTTDRDEWYGYTF. CDR3 DNA: TGTGCCAGCAGCTCCACCACCGACAGGGATGAATGGTATGGCTACACCTTC. Drawing the rest from reference TRBV5-4 and TRBJ1-2, the complete variable domain is ETGVTQSPTHLIKTRGQQVTLRCSSQSGHNTVSWYQQALGQGPQFIFQYYREEENGRGNFPPRFSGLQFPNYSSELNVNALELDDSALYLCASSSTTDRDEWYGYTFGSGTRLTVV.

V and J are TRBV19 and TRBJ2-5; 8 bases match TRBD1. CDR3 size: 15 residues. The V gene end was trimmed by 7 bases and the J gene end by 4 bases; junction bases not matched to a gene: 11. Germline lookup yields CDR1 LNHDA and CDR2 SQIVND (reference sequence). The CDR3 DNA sequence: TGTGCCAGTACCCCCCTAGGACAGGGTCGAGAGACCCAGTACTTC. The encoded protein is CASTPLGQGRETQYF.

This clone was observed a few times. This chain uses TRBV15 with TRBJ2-1, with a possible D match to TRBD2 (5 bases). The CDR3 sequence is 14 residues long. Germline V gene data show CDR1 as LNHNV and CDR2 as YYDKDF (reference sequence). The ends were cut back, 2 bases at V and 7 bases at J, with 12 bases in the middle. The CDR3 sequence is CATSRQEWRNEQFF. The CDR3 nucleotides read TGTGCCACCAGCAGACAGGAGTGGAGGAATGAGCAGTTCTTC.

This clone was seen only a few times. The chain is built from TRBV5-4 and TRBJ2-1, with 15 bases fitting TRBD2. J gave up 4 bases and V 1 base, and 6 bases lay outside the gene matches. The CDR3 is 18 residues long. Looked up from germline, CDR1 is SGHNT and CDR2 is YYREEE (reference sequence). The CDR3 reads CASSLRTSGRALYNEQFF. The CDR3 region has the DNA TGTGCCAGCAGCTTGAGGACTAGCGGGAGGGCCTTGTACAATGAGCAGTTCTTC.

The chain joins TRBV2 to TRBJ2-1; TRBD2 matches at 11 bases. Germline V gene sequence: CDR1 SNHLY, CDR2 FYNNEI. The CDR3 is 17 residues long. The V segment lost 7 bases and the J segment 4 bases; nucleotides outside the gene matches: 12. The CDR3 bases are TGTGCCAGCACCTACTCCCCACTAGCGGGAGTGTACAATGAGCAGTTCTTC. Amino acids: CASTYSPLAGVYNEQFF. Combining the CDR3 with reference TRBV2 and TRBJ2-1 gives the whole variable domain EPEVTQTPSHQVTQMGQEVILRCVPISNHLYFYWYRQILGQKVEFLVSFYNNEISEKSEIFDDQFSVERPDGSNFTLKIRSTKLEDSAMYFCASTYSPLAGVYNEQFFGPGTRLTVL.

This rearrangement joins TRBV5-1 to TRBJ2-7; D might be TRBD1 (5 bases). This CDR3 spans 16 amino acids. With 3 bases removed from V and 0 bases from J, the gap between germline ends came to 16 bases. Germline loops: CDR1 SGHRS, CDR2 YFSETQ. CDR3 in DNA: TGCGCCAGCAGCTGGACGACAGACCGGAGCTCCTACGAGCAGTACTTC. Its protein product is CASSWTTDRSSYEQYF.

The rearrangement links TRBV29-1 to TRBJ2-7; maybe TRBD1 (6 bases). V lost 3 bases and J lost 0, with 9 bases in between. CDR1 is SQVTM, CDR2 ANQGSEA, per germline. This CDR3 has 13 amino acids. The chain's CDR3 is CSVETGASYEQYF. The CDR3 region has the DNA TGCAGCGTTGAGACAGGAGCCTCCTACGAGCAGTACTTC.

This clone was seen once. The gene calls are TRBV5-1 and TRBJ2-3; perhaps TRBD2 as D (5 bases). The CDR3 sequence is 15 residues long. The V gene's germline CDR1 is SGHRS and CDR2 YFSETQ. The V end was cut by 6 bases, the J end by 7 bases, with 21 bases between. The CDR3 sequence: CASTAPSDLFHTQYF. CDR3 sequence (DNA): TGCGCCAGCACCGCCCCCTCGGACTTATTTCATACGCAGTATTTT. The variable domain in full, with the rest retrieved from reference TRBV5-1 and TRBJ2-3, is KAGVTQTPRYLIKTRGQQVTLSCSPISGHRSVSWYQQTPGQGLQFLFEYFSETQRNKGNFPGRFSGRQFSNSRSEMNVSTLELGDSALYLCASTAPSDLFHTQYFGPGTRLTVL.